This T cell receptor (beta chain) was identified during a study of blood T cell repertoires in COVID-19. Study details: Material from acute and convalescent COVID-19 was sourced from the United States, Italy and Spain. In each case, the material was cDNA or gDNA derived from T cells, B-cell-depleted T cells, or PBMCs.

V lost 4 bases, J lost 0 bases, and 14 bases lay in between. From germline, CDR1 is SGHTS and CDR2 YDEGEE. The CDR3 contains 16 residues. In the authors' workflow: Amplifying reference gene primers gave estimates of nucleated cell counts. Repertoires were generated with immunoSEQ multiplex PCR, while TCRdb's copy carries only in-frame clones and drops some. Clone size and the V and J calls come from that table; the DNA yielded D and trimming. Of about 21,000 clones listed, over 65% are singletons. This chain links TRBV5-8 with TRBJ1-5, with D possibly being TRBD1 (5 bases). The sequence came from a human donor in a cohort sampled during active COVID-19. The sample taken for sequencing was peripheral blood. CDR3 DNA sequence: TGTGCCAGCAGCCAGCAGGGCACCCATAGCAATCAGCCCCAGCATTTT. The encoded protein is CASSQQGTHSNQPQHF.